These T cell receptor beta chains were read from a single sample in a study of blood T cell repertoires in COVID-19. The protocol was immunoSEQ multiplex PCR, while the TCRdb copy is restricted to in-frame clones and leaves out a portion. The table shows 80,000 to 95,000 clones, with 80% to 85% occurring only once. Specimen: peripheral blood. The source of these receptors is a woman older than 75 with active or convalescent COVID-19. Each CDR3 is given with its conserved first and last residue. The D gene is left open where the match is weak. Size is stated for part of the rows, as once, few or many counts, or as a class when the clone is expanded.

clone_size j_call v_call d_call cdr3_aa cdr3_nt
NA TRBJ1-1 TRBV12-3/TRBV12-4 NA CASIVRGEAFF TGTGCCAGCATCGTTAGGGGTGAAGCTTTCTTT
once TRBJ2-7 TRBV7-2 NA CASSLGGEVSYEQYF TGTGCCAGCAGCTTAGGGGGGGAAGTGTCCTACGAGCAGTACTTC
NA TRBJ1-1 TRBV21-1 NA CASSKVEGGLVRGPGNTEAFF TGTGCCAGCAGCAAAGTTGAAGGGGGCCTTGTGAGGGGCCCCGGGAACACTGAAGCTTTCTTT
NA TRBJ1-3 TRBV3-1/TRBV3-2 NA CASSPGHSTSSGNTIYF TGTGCCAGCAGCCCGGGACACTCCACGAGCTCTGGAAACACCATATATTTT
few TRBJ1-3 TRBV4-3 TRBD1 CASSQDRTGVVNTIYF TGCGCCAGCAGCCAAGATAGGACAGGGGTAGTAAACACCATATATTTT
NA TRBJ1-5 TRBV19 NA CASSIPMNQPQHF TGTGCCAGTAGTATTCCCATGAATCAGCCCCAGCATTTT
NA TRBJ2-5 TRBV3-1/TRBV3-2 TRBD2 CASSQAGERGGLETQYF TGTGCCAGCAGCCAAGCCGGGGAGCGGGGGGGCCTGGAGACCCAGTACTTC
NA TRBJ2-2 TRBV11-3 TRBD2 CASSPGGQHRPGELFF TGTGCCAGCAGCCCGGGGGGGCAGCACCGACCCGGGGAGCTGTTTTTT
NA TRBJ1-2 TRBV29-1 TRBD1 CSATDREGSYTF TGCAGCGCTACGGACAGGGAGGGAAGCTACACCTTC
NA TRBJ1-2 TRBV4-1 TRBD1 CASSQIGTGQGGYTF TGCGCCAGCAGCCAGATCGGGACAGGGCAAGGTGGCTACACCTTC
NA TRBJ2-3 TRBV3-1/TRBV3-2 TRBD2 CASSQGTSGAGWDTQYF TGTGCCAGCAGCCAGGGGACTAGCGGGGCCGGGTGGGATACGCAGTATTTT
NA TRBJ1-5 TRBV10-1 NA CASSAGENQPQHF TGCGCCAGCAGTGCGGGGGAGAATCAGCCCCAGCATTTT
NA TRBJ2-6 TRBV18 NA CASHGGLSGANVLTF TGTGCCAGCCACGGCGGTCTTTCTGGGGCCAACGTCCTGACTTTC
NA TRBJ2-1 TRBV7-2 TRBD2 CASSQGLAGGLEQFF TGTGCCAGCAGCCAGGGACTAGCGGGAGGTCTTGAGCAGTTCTTC
NA TRBJ1-6 TRBV11-2 NA CANSLGTEGSPLHF TGTGCCAACAGCTTAGGGACCGAGGGTTCACCCCTCCACTTT
NA TRBJ2-3 TRBV29-1 TRBD1 CSADRGDTQYF TGCAGCGCTGACAGGGGCGATACGCAGTATTTT
NA TRBJ2-1 TRBV9 TRBD2 CASSGTSGPLLSYNEQFF TGTGCCAGCAGCGGGACTAGCGGACCCCTGCTCTCCTACAATGAGCAGTTCTTC
NA TRBJ2-7 TRBV5-6 TRBD1 CASSLLAGGALEQYF TGTGCCAGCAGCTTGTTGGCAGGGGGCGCGTTGGAGCAGTACTTC
NA TRBJ2-5 TRBV4-1 NA CASSQDAGYQETQYF TGCGCCAGCAGCCAAGACGCGGGGTACCAAGAGACCCAGTACTTC
few TRBJ1-1 TRBV10-3 TRBD1 CAISLQGTEAFF TGTGCCATCAGTCTACAGGGGACTGAAGCTTTCTTT
NA TRBJ2-3 TRBV6-6 TRBD2 CASRDSLASTDTQYF TGTGCCAGCAGAGACTCACTAGCGAGCACAGATACGCAGTATTTT
NA TRBJ1-2 TRBV5-4 NA CASSLPQNYGYTF TGTGCCAGCAGCTTGCCTCAGAACTATGGCTACACCTTC
NA TRBJ2-1 TRBV6-4 NA CASSRESYNEQFF TGTGCCAGCAGCCGGGAATCCTACAATGAGCAGTTCTTC
NA TRBJ2-7 TRBV5-4 TRBD1 CASSRDSYEQYF TGTGCCAGCAGCCGGGACAGCTACGAGCAGTACTTC
NA TRBJ2-5 TRBV7-3 NA CASSLTARGGQETQYF TGTGCCAGCAGCTTAACTGCGCGGGGTGGGCAAGAGACCCAGTACTTC
many TRBJ2-7 TRBV28 TRBD1 CASSLLQGQGASLYEQYF TGTGCCAGCAGTTTATTACAGGGACAGGGGGCCTCACTCTACGAGCAGTACTTC
NA TRBJ1-2 TRBV7-2 NA CASSLARRRSYGYTF TGTGCCAGCAGCTTAGCGCGTCGCCGTAGCTATGGCTACACCTTC
NA TRBJ1-5 TRBV7-9 NA CASSPRQAAQPQHF TGTGCCAGCAGCCCACGACAGGCGGCTCAGCCCCAGCATTTT
NA TRBJ1-1 TRBV19 NA CAVTSGRVRSEAFF TGTGCCGTTACCTCCGGCAGGGTAAGGTCTGAAGCTTTCTTT
NA TRBJ2-2 TRBV6-4 NA CASSMTENTGELFF TGTGCCAGCAGTATGACAGAGAACACCGGGGAGCTGTTTTTT
once TRBJ1-2 TRBV6-2/TRBV6-3 NA CASSYSARDRVGYTF TGTGCCAGCAGTTACTCGGCCAGGGATCGGGTTGGCTACACCTTC
once TRBJ1-1 TRBV14 TRBD1 CASSQTGGTNTEAFF TGTGCCAGCAGCCAAACAGGGGGCACGAACACTGAAGCTTTCTTT
NA TRBJ1-4 TRBV3-1/TRBV3-2 TRBD1 CASSLTGKNEKLFF TGTGCCAGCAGCTTGACAGGGAAGAATGAAAAACTGTTTTTT
NA TRBJ2-7 TRBV7-2 TRBD2 CASSLADLAGEVYEQYF TGTGCCAGCAGCTTAGCCGACCTAGCGGGAGAGGTGTACGAGCAGTACTTC
NA TRBJ1-2 TRBV28 NA CASSALSQVYGYTF TGTGCCAGCAGTGCCTTATCACAGGTGTATGGCTACACCTTC
NA TRBJ2-1 TRBV24-1 NA CATSDTGVRYNEQFF TGTGCCACCAGTGACACAGGCGTCAGGTACAATGAGCAGTTCTTC
NA TRBJ2-3 TRBV10-3 TRBD2 CAIRSGTSGDTQYF TGTGCCATCAGATCCGGGACTAGCGGGGATACGCAGTATTTT
NA TRBJ2-7 TRBV7-2 NA CASSPSTHREQYF TGTGCCAGCAGCCCCTCAACTCACAGGGAGCAGTACTTC
NA TRBJ1-5 TRBV6-2/TRBV6-3 NA CASSALRVFRGSNQPQHF TGTGCCAGCAGCGCGCTAAGGGTCTTTCGAGGGAGCAATCAGCCCCAGCATTTT
NA TRBJ1-3 TRBV7-9 TRBD1 CASSLGTGGNTIYF TGTGCCAGCAGCTTAGGGACAGGAGGAAACACCATATATTTT
few TRBJ1-5 TRBV7-2 TRBD1 CASSPYNRGVEQPQHF TGTGCCAGCAGCCCATACAACAGGGGTGTAGAGCAGCCCCAGCATTTT
once TRBJ2-3 TRBV5-1 NA CASSSRGLEPDTQYF TGCGCCAGCAGCTCCAGGGGCCTTGAACCGGATACGCAGTATTTT
NA TRBJ2-1 TRBV7-3 TRBD2 CASSLPTGTTNEQFF TGTGCCAGCAGCTTACCAACCGGGACTACTAATGAGCAGTTCTTC
NA TRBJ2-7 TRBV11-2 TRBD1 CASSPGLDRASEQYF TGTGCCAGCAGCCCCGGATTGGACAGGGCCTCCGAGCAGTACTTC
NA TRBJ2-3 TRBV6-2/TRBV6-3 NA CASSGPLTGLDTQYF TGTGCCAGCAGTGGCCCCCTAACAGGGCTAGATACGCAGTATTTT
NA TRBJ1-2 TRBV4-1 NA CASSHPAGGGAGGYTF TGCGCCAGCAGCCACCCGGCAGGAGGGGGGGCTGGTGGCTACACCTTC
NA TRBJ1-3 TRBV9 NA CASSVDSTSGNTIYF TGTGCCAGCAGCGTAGACAGTACTTCTGGAAACACCATATATTTT
NA TRBJ1-2 TRBV7-2 NA CASSLDNQNYGYTF TGTGCCAGCAGCTTAGATAACCAGAACTATGGCTACACCTTC
NA TRBJ2-1 TRBV28 TRBD1 CASSLRQGPYNEQFF TGTGCCAGCAGTTTAAGACAGGGGCCCTACAATGAGCAGTTCTTC
few TRBJ1-1 TRBV9 NA CASRKTGGETEAFF TGTGCCAGCAGAAAAACGGGGGGTGAAACTGAAGCTTTCTTT
few TRBJ1-1 TRBV28 TRBD1 CASRTGGTEAFF TGTGCCAGCAGGACAGGGGGAACTGAAGCTTTCTTT
NA TRBJ2-5 TRBV7-9 TRBD2 CASSIPGLAGPQETQYF TGTGCCAGCAGCATACCGGGACTAGCGGGCCCCCAAGAGACCCAGTACTTC
NA TRBJ1-5 TRBV4-3 NA CANFPGCTQPQHF TGCGCCAACTTTCCAGGGTGTACTCAGCCCCAGCATTTT
NA TRBJ1-3 TRBV19 NA CASRPFQGSSGNTIYF TGTGCCAGTAGGCCGTTTCAGGGTTCCTCTGGAAACACCATATATTTT
NA TRBJ1-4 TRBV9 TRBD1 CASSVGQGATNEKLFF TGTGCCAGCAGCGTGGGACAGGGCGCAACTAATGAAAAACTGTTTTTT
NA TRBJ1-2 TRBV19 NA CASHSQINYGYTF TGTGCCAGTCATTCGCAGATCAACTATGGCTACACCTTC
NA TRBJ2-5 TRBV7-9 NA CASSPDRIQETQYF TGTGCCAGCAGCCCGGACAGAATTCAAGAGACCCAGTACTTC
once TRBJ2-1 TRBV28 TRBD2 CASSNLGTSAGSNAQFF TGTGCCAGCAGTAACCTGGGGACTAGCGCCGGCTCGAATGCGCAGTTCTTC
NA TRBJ2-3 TRBV5-1 TRBD2 CASSWIAGGNTDTQYF TGCGCCAGCAGCTGGATAGCGGGGGGGAACACAGATACGCAGTATTTT